Listed here are 27 T cell receptor beta chains from one sample, sequenced in a study of blood T cell repertoires in COVID-19. TCRdb's copy holds only in-frame clones and misses some; the assay was immunoSEQ multiplex PCR. This table has more than 140,000 clones, more than 70% appearing once. Specimen: peripheral blood. Every receptor here comes from a woman aged 60-75 years with acute or convalescent COVID-19.

J is TRBJ2-2 and V is TRBV7-9; 9 bases line up with TRBD1. The V segment lost 4 bases and the J segment 7 bases; nucleotides outside the gene matches: 7. This CDR3 region has 15 residues. Germline V gene sequence: CDR1 SEHNR, CDR2 FQNEAQ (reference sequence). The CDR3 here is CASSSGQGNHGELFF. The DNA of the CDR3 is TGTGCCAGCAGCTCGGGACAGGGTAATCACGGGGAGCTGTTTTTT. Full variable domain (rest looked up from reference TRBV7-9 and TRBJ2-2): DTGVSQNPRHKITKRGQNVTFRCDPISEHNRLYWYRQTLGQGPEFLTYFQNEAQLEKSRLLSDRFSAERPKGSFSTLEIQRTEQGDSAMYLCASSSGQGNHGELFFGEGSRLTVL.

This chain links TRBV6-5 with TRBJ2-2, with TRBD2 as a possible D gene (5 bases). In germline, CDR1 is MNHEY, CDR2 SVGAGI. This CDR3 has 13 amino acids. Between the trimmed V and J ends, which lost 7 bases and 1 base, there was a span of 7 bases. The CDR3 DNA reads as TGTGCCAGCAACGGGGTGAACACCGGGGAGCTGTTTTTT. Its translation: CASNGVNTGELFF.

This clone has only one observation. CDR3: CASSPVSPSTDTQYF. Here the CDR3 DNA reads TGTGCCAGCAGTCCCGTAAGCCCTAGCACAGATACGCAGTATTTT. The V and J genes are TRBV6-5 and TRBJ2-3; no firm D call. Trimming removed 5 bases at V and 0 bases at J, with 12 bases between. The CDR3 runs 15 residues. Germline CDR1 MNHEY, CDR2 SVGAGI.

The genes are TRBV19 and TRBJ1-2; TRBD1 agrees at 8 bases. The CDR3 sequence is 14 residues long. With 5 bases clipped from V and 7 bases from J, the junction kept 9 bases outside the gene matches. Per the germline V gene, CDR1 is LNHDA and CDR2 is SQIVND (reference sequence). CDR3 residues: CASSSQTGAGGYTF. Written as DNA, the CDR3 is TGTGCCAGTAGTTCACAGACAGGGGCTGGTGGCTACACCTTC.

This rearrangement joins TRBV4-2 to TRBJ2-1; 7 bases agree with TRBD1. Germline CDR1 LGHNA, CDR2 YNFKEQ. V lost 0 bases and J lost 4; bases outside the gene matches: 6. This CDR3 is built from 16 residues. The CDR3 region has the DNA TGTGCCAGCAGCCAAGAGTTAGGGGGCGCATACAATGAGCAGTTCTTC. Translation: CASSQELGGAYNEQFF.

The V call is TRBV3-1 (or the pseudogene TRBV3-2), the J call TRBJ1-2; D uncertain. CDR1 LGHDT and CDR2 YNNKEL come from the germline V gene (reference sequence). Trimming stripped 5 bases from V and 4 bases from J, with 17 bases between. CDR3 length: 15 residues. In DNA form, the CDR3 reads TGTGCCAGCAGCTTACAAAGCGGAGGCCTCTATGGCTACACCTTC. It encodes CASSLQSGGLYGYTF.

This clone was seen a few times. V and J are TRBV2 and TRBJ1-3; TRBD1 matches at 8 bases. The length of the CDR3 is 15 residues. V gave up 2 bases and J gave up 6 bases; unmatched junction bases: 6. Germline values: CDR1 SNHLY, CDR2 FYNNEI. CDR3 in amino acids: CASSERGQVLNTIYF. In DNA form, the CDR3 reads TGTGCCAGCAGTGAAAGGGGACAGGTACTAAACACCATATATTTT.

The rearrangement links TRBV19 to TRBJ1-6, with a weak D call TRBD1 (6 bases). The V end lost 5 bases, the J end lost 7 bases, and 18 bases lay between the germline ends. CDR3 length: 16 residues. Germline V CDR1 and CDR2: LNHDA, SQIVND (reference sequence). The CDR3 DNA reads TGTGCCAGTAGTGACGGGTATGGGGGCTTAAATTCACCCCTCCACTTT. Its translation: CASSDGYGGLNSPLHF.

The CDR3 DNA reads TGCGCCAGCAGCTCCCAGACAAGGTTGGGAGACACTGAAGCTTTCTTT. Amino acid sequence: CASSSQTRLGDTEAFF. This chain connects TRBV5-1 to TRBJ1-1, with D unclear. The V end was cut by 3 bases, the J end by 3 bases, with 18 bases between. This CDR3 is 16 amino acids long. Germline V CDR1 and CDR2: SGHRS, YFSETQ.

This clone occurred once. The V and J genes are TRBV19 and TRBJ2-7; possible D gene TRBD2, 6 bases. Trimming took 3 bases from V and 4 from J, leaving 10 bases between them. This CDR3 region has 13 residues. CDR1 is LNHDA, CDR2 SQIVND, per germline (reference sequence). The CDR3 sequence: CASSMGGGYEQYF. For the CDR3, the DNA is TGTGCCAGTAGTATGGGAGGTGGATACGAGCAGTACTTC.

The chain has TRBV2 and TRBJ1-6; D gene ambiguous. CDR1 and CDR2 from the germline V gene are SNHLY and FYNNEI. This CDR3 is built from 15 residues. Deletions cut 4 bases from V and 12 bases from J, with 19 bases between. The DNA of the CDR3 is TGTGCCAGCAGTGGTCCCGGAGAGGGCAGAGGACCCCTCCACTTT. As protein: CASSGPGEGRGPLHF.

The chain links TRBV5-1 to TRBJ2-3; TRBD2 matches at 14 bases. This CDR3 has 18 residues. Trimming at V came to 5 bases and at J to 1 base, leaving 9 bases not matched to a gene. Germline V CDR1 and CDR2: SGHRS, YFSETQ. The CDR3 DNA sequence: TGCGCCAGCAGGCTGGGGACTAGCGGGGGATGGGGCACAGATACGCAGTATTTT. This translates into CASRLGTSGGWGTDTQYF.

V usage is TRBV6-5 and J usage is TRBJ1-5; 7 bases are a match to TRBD1. Germline V lookup: CDR1 MNHEY, CDR2 SVGAGI. The trim removed 4 bases at V and 9 bases at J, leaving 9 bases unmatched. The CDR3 contains 14 residues. The CDR3 region is CASSSNRGTGPQHF. The CDR3 DNA is TGTGCCAGCAGTTCTAACAGGGGTACGGGGCCCCAGCATTTT.

V is TRBV19 and J is TRBJ2-7; TRBD1 agrees at 10 bases. The CDR3 covers 15 residues. V gave up 8 bases and J gave up 6 bases; unmatched junction bases: 13. Germline values: CDR1 LNHDA, CDR2 SQIVND (reference sequence). The DNA for the CDR3 is TGTGCCAGTGGCGACAGGGGGCGCGGTCCTACCGAGCAGTACTTC. Translation: CASGDRGRGPTEQYF.

The chain combines TRBV5-1 with TRBJ2-7, with TRBD2 identical over 7 bases. The J segment lost 4 bases and the V segment lost 1 base, leaving 20 bases of the junction unmatched. The CDR3 is 19 residues long. The V gene's germline CDR1 is SGHRS and CDR2 YFSETQ. CDR3 protein: CASSLRMTGRGTPGYEQYF. The CDR3 nucleotides read TGCGCCAGCAGCTTGAGAATGACGGGGCGGGGGACGCCCGGGTACGAGCAGTACTTC.

CDR3 in DNA: TGTGCTAGTGGTTTGGTACAGGGCACAGATACGCAGTATTTT. Its protein is CASGLVQGTDTQYF. This chain connects TRBV12-5 to TRBJ2-3, with D tentatively TRBD1 (5 bases). The V gene's germline CDR1 is LGHNT and CDR2 FRNRAP. This CDR3 region has 14 residues. V was clipped by 0 bases and J by 1 base, with 5 bases between them.

The chain recombines TRBV2 with TRBJ1-3; 7 bases agree with TRBD1. CDR3 length: 16 residues. Trimming took 6 bases from V and 0 from J; bases not matched to a gene: 8. From germline, CDR1 is SNHLY and CDR2 FYNNEI. The CDR3 DNA follows: TGTGCCAGCAGGAGAGGACAGGCCTTCTCTGGAAACACCATATATTTT. Translated, it gives CASRRGQAFSGNTIYF.

This clone was counted a few times. The V call is TRBV28, the J call TRBJ1-2, with TRBD1 matching 9 bases. After removal of 8 bases from V and 7 bases from J, the junction contained 8 bases not matched to a gene. Germline assignment: CDR1 MDHEN and CDR2 SYDVKM. CDR3 size: 13 residues. DNA of the CDR3: TGTGCCAGCTCGGCACAGGGGGCAGGTGGCTACACCTTC. It codes for CASSAQGAGGYTF.

The chain joins TRBV28 to TRBJ1-5; 7 bases align to TRBD1. V was pared by 2 bases and J by 5 bases, with 6 bases of the junction left unmatched. This CDR3 contains 15 residues. Germline V gene lookup returns CDR1 MDHEN and CDR2 SYDVKM. CDR3 nucleotide sequence: TGTGCCAGCAGTTTAAATGCAGGGGGATATCAGCCCCAGCATTTT. It encodes CASSLNAGGYQPQHF. Using reference TRBV28 and TRBJ1-5 for the parts outside the CDR3, the full variable domain is DVKVTQSSRYLVKRTGEKVFLECVQDMDHENMFWYRQDPGLGLRLIYFSYDVKMKEKGDIPEGYSVSREKKERFSLILESASTNQTSMYLCASSLNAGGYQPQHFGDGTRLSIL.

The chain joins TRBV2 to TRBJ2-7, with TRBD1 as a possible D gene (6 bases). Trimming pared 8 bases from V and 4 bases from J, leaving 12 bases between. Germline assignment: CDR1 SNHLY and CDR2 FYNNEI. The CDR3 totals 12 residues. CDR3 amino acids: CASSRGRYEQYF. The CDR3 region has the DNA TGTGCCAGCTCTAGGGGGAGATACGAGCAGTACTTC.

V usage is TRBV15 and J usage is TRBJ2-7; tentatively, D is TRBD2 (6 bases). CDR1 is LNHNV and CDR2 is YYDKDF in the germline V gene (reference sequence). V dropped 3 bases and J dropped 0 bases, with 12 bases sitting between them. The CDR3 has 15 residues. This CDR3 reads CATSSGGMNSYEQYF. For the CDR3, the DNA is TGTGCCACCAGCAGTGGAGGGATGAACTCCTACGAGCAGTACTTC.

V and J are TRBV12-5 and TRBJ1-3, with D possibly matching TRBD1 (5 bases). CDR1 is LGHNT, CDR2 FRNRAP, per germline. The CDR3 runs to 14 residues. V was clipped by 5 bases and J by 2 bases, with 10 bases between them. In DNA, the CDR3 is TGTGCTAGTGGTATTCAGGGTCCTGGAAACACCATATATTTT. Translated, it gives CASGIQGPGNTIYF.

This CDR3 reads CASSLGLTGVLQDQYF. CDR3 DNA: TGCGCCAGCAGCTTGGGGCTAACAGGAGTACTCCAGGACCAGTACTTC. The chain recombines TRBV5-1 with TRBJ2-5, with D possibly being TRBD1 (5 bases). V lost 0 bases to trimming and J lost 10 bases, with 22 bases between them. This CDR3 is built from 16 residues. The V gene's germline CDR1 is SGHRS and CDR2 YFSETQ.

V gene TRBV5-1 combines with J gene TRBJ1-6; D unclear. The V gene lost 4 bases and the J gene lost 7 bases, with 12 bases spanning the gap. The CDR3 sequence is 14 residues long. In germline, CDR1 is SGHRS, CDR2 YFSETQ. The CDR3 is CASSPPGINSPLHF. The CDR3 nucleotides are TGCGCCAGCAGCCCACCGGGGATCAATTCACCCCTCCACTTT.

J is TRBJ1-5 and V is TRBV19; D gene unclear. The V gene lost 7 bases and the J gene lost 3 bases, with 16 bases spanning the gap. The germline gives CDR1 LNHDA, CDR2 SQIVND (reference sequence). The CDR3 consists of 15 residues. CDR3 loop: CASTSGRGVNQPQHF. In nucleotides, the CDR3 is TGTGCCAGTACGAGCGGCCGAGGAGTCAATCAGCCCCAGCATTTT.

The V gene is TRBV2, the J gene TRBJ1-6, with D unclear. CDR3 length equals 15 residues. Germline V lookup: CDR1 SNHLY, CDR2 FYNNEI. V lost 7 bases and J lost 0, with 10 bases in between. The CDR3 DNA is TGTGCCAGCAAACTCCTGAGCTCCTATAATTCACCCCTCCACTTT. It translates to CASKLLSSYNSPLHF. The whole variable domain, filled in from reference TRBV2 and TRBJ1-6, reads EPEVTQTPSHQVTQMGQEVILRCVPISNHLYFYWYRQILGQKVEFLVSFYNNEISEKSEIFDDQFSVERPDGSNFTLKIRSTKLEDSAMYFCASKLLSSYNSPLHFGNGTRLTVT.

This chain uses TRBV11-3 with TRBJ2-1; D gene ambiguous. The CDR3 runs 15 residues. Deletions cut 4 bases from V and 4 bases from J, with 14 bases between. Germline V CDR1 and CDR2: SGHNT, YENEEA. The CDR3 region has the DNA TGTGCCAGCAGCTCGCTTACAGTCCAGTACAATGAGCAGTTCTTC. Translated, it gives CASSSLTVQYNEQFF.